One sample yielded the 5 T cell receptor beta chains listed below, sequenced in a study of vaccination and CD4 T cells after COVID-19. What these receptors recognize is not known. Treatment noted: roughly 11-day PBMC culture with coronavirus spike peptide pools or control peptides (ViraFEST assay). Cultured CD4+ T cells had their DNA profiled by the Oncomine TCR Beta short-read assay. TCRdb independently ran MiXCR on the PCR reads; one entry per CDR3 protein. This repertoire shows some 25,000 distinct CDR3 sequences, less than 65% found once; its top ten account for less than 6%. Input material: CD4+ T cells from blood, cultured in vitro. The source is a human donor who had recovered from COVID-19.

The V and J genes are TRBV6-2 or TRBV6-3 and TRBJ2-7; D ambiguous. The CDR3 runs 11 residues. V was shortened by 4 bases and J by 3 bases, with 4 bases between the two germline ends. Germline V gene data show CDR1 as MNHEY and CDR2 as SVGEGT. CDR3 nucleotides: TGTGCCAGCAGTTTCGGCTACGAGCAGTACTTC. Protein sequence: CASSFGYEQYF.

This chain connects TRBV7-6 to TRBJ1-1, with D perhaps TRBD1 (6 bases). V lost 3 bases and J lost 5, with 16 bases in between. Per germline, CDR1 SGHVS and CDR2 FNYEAQ. The CDR3 totals 15 residues. CDR3 nucleotides: TGTGCCAGCAGCTTGGGAGCGGGGGCCGGGACTGAAGCTTTCTTT. Its protein is CASSLGAGAGTEAFF.

J is TRBJ1-2 and V is TRBV4-1; D gene ambiguous. Germline V gene data show CDR1 as MGHRA and CDR2 as YSYEKL. There are 14 residues in the CDR3. V dropped 1 base and J dropped 8 bases, with 14 bases sitting between them. As DNA, the CDR3 is TGCGCCAGCAGCCAAGTTAGTCCGCCTGGCGGCTACACCTTC. It codes for CASSQVSPPGGYTF.

This chain joins TRBV4-3 and TRBJ1-1; D is possibly TRBD1 (5 bases). V was clipped by 1 base and J by 10 bases, with 10 bases between them. Germline V CDR1 and CDR2: LGHNA, YSLEER. This CDR3 comprises 12 residues. The DNA for the CDR3 is TGCGCCAGCAGCCAAGGTACGGGGGGAGCTTTCTTT. Translation gives CASSQGTGGAFF.

This chain uses TRBV20-1 with TRBJ1-2; D not certain. V was cut by 3 bases and J by 4 bases, with 12 bases left in between. Germline loops: CDR1 DFQATT, CDR2 SNEGSKA (reference sequence). The CDR3 is 13 residues long. The CDR3 protein is CSASPGLLYGYTF. The CDR3, as DNA: TGCAGTGCTAGTCCCGGGCTCCTCTATGGCTACACCTTC.